This TCR beta chain was recorded in a study of blood T cell repertoires in COVID-19. Study in general: Italy, Spain and the United States were the sources of the convalescent and acute COVID-19 samples. In each case, the material was cDNA or gDNA derived from T cells, B-cell-depleted T cells, or PBMCs.

Germline CDR1 and CDR2: LNHDA and SQIVND (reference sequence). J gave up 0 bases and V 3 bases, and 7 bases lay outside the gene matches. The CDR3 is made up of 16 amino acids. In the authors' workflow: Quantification of nucleated cells was approximated via reference gene primer amplification. The protocol was immunoSEQ multiplex PCR, while the TCRdb copy is restricted to in-frame clones and leaves out a portion. V and J calls and clone size follow that table, whereas D and trimming were derived from the DNA. Of fewer than 150,000 clones in the sample, 78% were seen once. This TCR was recovered from a man aged 55 to 70 who had recovered from COVID-19. The chain has TRBV19 and TRBJ1-2; 7 bases match TRBD1. Sequencing input: peripheral blood. In DNA form, the CDR3 reads TGTGCCAGTAGTATGCCGTCACAGGGGTCTAACTATGGCTACACCTTC. As protein: CASSMPSQGSNYGYTF.